Shown below are 7 T cell receptor beta chains from a single sample sequenced in a study of cytomegalovirus exposure and HLA in healthy donors. Both 60 Vbeta primers and 13 Jbeta primers went into the PCR. Sequencing was performed with immunoSEQ multiplex PCR; in TCRdb, only in-frame clones are kept and a portion is missing. This table has roughly 200,000 clones, around 80% appearing once. Specimen: PBMCs. These TCRs come from a woman aged 25 to 39 in good health and CMV-seropositive.

This clone was seen just once. V gene TRBV27 combines with J gene TRBJ2-5, with 9 bases aligning to TRBD1. CDR1 is MNHEY and CDR2 is SMNVEV in the germline V gene (reference sequence). This CDR3 is 18 amino acids long. Unmatched junction bases numbered 19, after V lost 6 bases and J lost 5 bases. The CDR3 DNA reads as TGTGCCAGCAGCGACATCAACCTCGACAGGGGGGATTTCGAGACCCAGTACTTC. This codes for CASSDINLDRGDFETQYF.

The chain uses TRBV6-6 and TRBJ2-2; 10 nucleotides line up with TRBD1. The CDR3 is 15 residues long. Per the germline V gene, CDR1 is MNHNY and CDR2 is SVGAGI (reference sequence). Trimming at V came to 5 bases and at J to 6 bases, leaving 6 bases not matched to a gene. DNA for the CDR3: TGTGCCAGCAGTCTGCGACAGGGGGCTTCCGGGGAGCTGTTTTTT. Protein product: CASSLRQGASGELFF.

Only a few counts were recorded for this clone. The V and J genes are TRBV5-1 and TRBJ2-3, with 13 bases matching TRBD2. J lost 0 bases, V lost 4 bases, and 2 bases had no gene match. The V gene's germline CDR1 is SGHRS and CDR2 YFSETQ. CDR3 length: 16 residues. The CDR3 region has the DNA TGCGCCAGCAGCGGGGGACTAGCGGGGAGCACAGATACGCAGTATTTT. Translated, it gives CASSGGLAGSTDTQYF. Together with reference TRBV5-1 and TRBJ2-3, the CDR3 gives the full variable domain: KAGVTQTPRYLIKTRGQQVTLSCSPISGHRSVSWYQQTPGQGLQFLFEYFSETQRNKGNFPGRFSGRQFSNSRSEMNVSTLELGDSALYLCASSGGLAGSTDTQYFGPGTRLTVL.

In its sample, this clone was seen once. The V and J genes are TRBV5-1 and TRBJ2-5, with TRBD1 matching 8 bases. Trimming removed 0 bases from V and 4 bases from J; junction bases left unmatched: 5. The CDR3 runs 15 residues. CDR1 is SGHRS, CDR2 YFSETQ, per germline. The CDR3 coding sequence is TGCGCCAGCAGCTTGGGCGGACAGGGTGGAGAGACCCAGTACTTC. This translates into CASSLGGQGGETQYF.

The CDR3 DNA sequence: TGTGCCAGCAGTTATTCCCCCGGGACAGGGAGCTATGGCTACACCTTC. Translating gives CASSYSPGTGSYGYTF. V and J are TRBV6-6 and TRBJ1-2; 9 bases agree with TRBD1. CDR1 is MNHNY, CDR2 SVGAGI, per germline (reference sequence). V lost 3 bases and J lost 4; bases outside the gene matches: 9. This CDR3 has 16 amino acids.

This chain joins TRBV25-1 and TRBJ2-1; TRBD2 agrees at 10 bases. Per the germline V gene, CDR1 is MGHDK and CDR2 is SYGVNS. CDR3 length: 17 amino acids. V shed 2 bases and J 4 bases; nucleotides not matched to a gene: 8. The CDR3 protein is CASSEPSGRARYNEQFF. CDR3 nucleotides: TGTGCCAGCAGTGAACCGAGCGGGAGGGCCCGTTACAATGAGCAGTTCTTC. The full variable domain, completed using reference TRBV25-1 and TRBJ2-1, is EADIYQTPRYLVIGTGKKITLECSQTMGHDKMYWYQQDPGMELHLIHYSYGVNSTEKGDLSSESTVSRIRTEHFPLTLESARPSHTSQYLCASSEPSGRARYNEQFFGPGTRLTVL.

The chain employs TRBV27 and TRBJ1-4; D is uncertain. Germline V CDR1 and CDR2: MNHEY, SMNVEV (reference sequence). The CDR3 contains 13 residues. The V end lost 2 bases, the J end lost 6 bases, and 7 bases lay between the germline ends. CDR3 sequence reads: CASSLDGDEKLFF. As DNA, the CDR3 is TGTGCCAGCAGTTTAGACGGGGATGAAAAACTGTTTTTT.